This T cell receptor (beta chain) was sequenced for a study of control samples from healthy donors and cancer patients. Trimming removed 5 bases at V and 12 bases at J, with 19 bases between. Germline CDR1 reads WSHSY; CDR2 reads SAAADI. The CDR3 has 13 amino acids. Clones were sequenced by immunoSEQ multiplex PCR, and TCRdb holds only the in-frame ones, with some missing. The data hold more than 85,000 clones, with less than 85% observed a single time. The TCR was taken from a man aged 65 to 85 with lung cancer. The chain has TRBV10-2 and TRBJ1-1, with no clear D. Sequencing input: PBMCs. The CDR3 bases are TGCGCCAGCAGTTCAGGTAACCTATCTTCCACTTTCTTT. Translating gives CASSSGNLSSTFF.